Following are 19 T cell receptor beta chains from one sample sequenced in a study of control samples from healthy donors and cancer patients. Method: immunoSEQ multiplex PCR; TCRdb's copy keeps in-frame clones and lacks some. Here the sample spans roughly 130,000 clones, about 93% being singletons. The specimen was blood. The receptors here all came from a man between 18 and 35 years old in good health.

The chain joins TRBV19 to TRBJ2-1, with TRBD1 matching 9 bases. Trimming removed 5 bases from V and 4 bases from J; junction bases left unmatched: 3. The V gene's germline CDR1 is LNHDA and CDR2 SQIVND (reference sequence). The CDR3 is made up of 14 amino acids. CDR3 in amino acids: CASSRQGEYNEQFF. CDR3 nucleotides: TGTGCCAGTAGTCGACAGGGGGAATACAATGAGCAGTTCTTC.

This chain uses TRBV11-2 with TRBJ1-4, with D maybe TRBD1 (6 bases). Trimming removed 5 bases from V and 8 bases from J, with 18 bases in between. The CDR3 loop spans 15 amino acids. CDR1 is SGHAT, CDR2 FQNNGV, per germline. CDR3: CASSREGGGKEKLFF. DNA of the CDR3: TGTGCCAGCAGCCGAGAGGGGGGAGGCAAAGAAAAACTGTTTTTT.

This chain links TRBV12-3 or TRBV12-4 with TRBJ1-2; D might be TRBD1 (5 bases). This CDR3 has 13 amino acids. V dropped 2 bases and J dropped 5 bases, with 9 bases sitting between them. CDR3 protein: CASSLRTIYGYTF. The CDR3 coding sequence is TGTGCCAGCAGTTTAAGGACAATTTATGGCTACACCTTC.

This chain uses TRBV3-1 (or the pseudogene TRBV3-2) with TRBJ1-3; unclear D gene. The CDR3 is 15 amino acids. V dropped 0 bases and J dropped 0 bases, with 6 bases sitting between them. Germline V CDR1 and CDR2: LGHDT, YNNKEL (reference sequence). The CDR3 nucleotides are TGTGCCAGCAGCCAAGACAGTGTCTCTGGAAACACCATATATTTT. Residues: CASSQDSVSGNTIYF.

This CDR3 reads CASSREVPGGGEAFF. The CDR3 DNA reads TGTGCCAGCAGCCGGGAGGTGCCAGGGGGCGGTGAAGCTTTCTTT. The gene calls are TRBV5-5 and TRBJ1-1; TRBD1 matches at 8 bases. V lost 4 bases and J lost 7; bases outside the gene matches: 12. This CDR3 comprises 15 residues. CDR1 and CDR2 from the germline V gene are SGHKS and YYEKEE (reference sequence). Filled out from reference TRBV5-5 and TRBJ1-1, the complete variable domain reads DAGVTQSPTHLIKTRGQQVTLRCSPISGHKSVSWYQQVLGQGPQFIFQYYEKEERGRGNFPDRFSARQFPNYSSELNVNALLLGDSALYLCASSREVPGGGEAFFGQGTRLTVV.

The rearrangement links TRBV24-1 to TRBJ2-1; 9 bases match TRBD1. Germline V gives CDR1 KGHDR, CDR2 SFDVKD. This CDR3 region has 16 residues. V dropped 4 bases and J dropped 5; count of bases not matched to a gene: 8. In nucleotides, the CDR3 is TGTGCCACCAGTGACCCTATTCGGGACAGGGACAATGAGCAGTTCTTC. This gives the protein CATSDPIRDRDNEQFF.

The chain employs TRBV28 and TRBJ2-5, with 11 bases lining up with TRBD1. The CDR3 extends over 17 amino acids. The ends lost 2 bases at V and 7 bases at J; junction bases unmatched: 12. The germline gives CDR1 MDHEN, CDR2 SYDVKM. DNA of the CDR3: TGTGCCAGCAGTTTAATCTTCTCGGACAGGGGGCACGGGACCCAGTACTTC. Its protein product is CASSLIFSDRGHGTQYF. The variable domain in full, completed from reference TRBV28 and TRBJ2-5, reads DVKVTQSSRYLVKRTGEKVFLECVQDMDHENMFWYRQDPGLGLRLIYFSYDVKMKEKGDIPEGYSVSREKKERFSLILESASTNQTSMYLCASSLIFSDRGHGTQYFGPGTRLLVL.

The V call is TRBV25-1, the J call TRBJ1-1; TRBD1 might be the D (5 bases). V lost 4 bases to trimming and J lost 1 base, with 16 bases between them. The V gene's germline CDR1 is MGHDK and CDR2 SYGVNS. The CDR3 has 16 amino acids. CDR3: CASSAVQGRGNTEAFF. The DNA of the CDR3 is TGTGCCAGCAGTGCCGTACAAGGGAGGGGGAACACTGAAGCTTTCTTT.

The chain uses TRBV9 and TRBJ2-1; 8 positions agree with TRBD2. This CDR3 contains 16 residues. The J segment lost 2 bases and the V segment lost 0 bases, leaving 4 bases of the junction unmatched. The germline V gene encodes CDR1 SGDLS and CDR2 YYNGEE. CDR3 in amino acids: CASSVASGGPYNEQFF. Here the CDR3 DNA reads TGTGCCAGCAGCGTAGCTTCGGGGGGGCCCTACAATGAGCAGTTCTTC. The full variable domain, rest sourced from reference TRBV9 and TRBJ2-1, is DSGVTQTPKHLITATGQRVTLRCSPRSGDLSVYWYQQSLDQGLQFLIQYYNGEERAKGNILERFSAQQFPDLHSELNLSSLELGDSALYFCASSVASGGPYNEQFFGPGTRLTVL.

This clone appeared once. V usage is TRBV6-5 and J usage is TRBJ2-3; D not resolved. CDR1 is MNHEY, CDR2 SVGAGI, per germline. The CDR3 runs to 14 residues. Trimming stripped 7 bases from V and 0 bases from J, with 11 bases between. The CDR3 sequence is CASTLESSTDTQYF. For the CDR3, the DNA is TGTGCCAGCACTCTAGAGTCTAGCACAGATACGCAGTATTTT.

This chain uses TRBV2 with TRBJ1-2, with D unresolved. The CDR3 covers 14 residues. The germline V and J ends were trimmed by 3 bases and 0 bases, with 8 bases remaining between them. Germline values: CDR1 SNHLY, CDR2 FYNNEI. Written as DNA, the CDR3 is TGTGCCAGCAGTGACTACAGCACTAACTATGGCTACACCTTC. Translation: CASSDYSTNYGYTF.

This clone was detected once. This chain uses TRBV7-2 with TRBJ1-2; no definite D call. The CDR3 has 13 amino acids. CDR1 SGHTA and CDR2 FQGNSA come from the germline V gene. V was cut by 5 bases and J by 2 bases, with 9 bases left in between. The CDR3 region is CASSQIQNYGYTF. As DNA, the CDR3 is TGTGCCAGCAGCCAAATACAGAACTATGGCTACACCTTC. Using reference TRBV7-2 and TRBJ1-2 for the parts outside the CDR3, the full variable domain is GAGVSQSPSNKVTEKGKDVELRCDPISGHTALYWYRQSLGQGLEFLIYFQGNSAPDKSGLPSDRFSAERTGGSVSTLTIQRTQQEDSAVYLCASSQIQNYGYTFGSGTRLTVV.

The chain is built from TRBV11-3 and TRBJ2-1; maybe TRBD2 (7 bases). The CDR3 has 16 amino acids. V gave up 3 bases and J gave up 9 bases, with 21 bases separating them. Germline CDR1 is SGHNT and CDR2 is YENEEA. CDR3 amino acids: CASSLFTPKGGSEQFF. CDR3 nucleotides: TGTGCCAGCAGCTTGTTTACTCCAAAGGGGGGGAGTGAGCAGTTCTTC. Drawing the rest from reference TRBV11-3 and TRBJ2-1, the complete variable domain is EAGVVQSPRYKIIEKKQPVAFWCNPISGHNTLYWYLQNLGQGPELLIRYENEEAVDDSQLPKDRFSAERLKGVDSTLKIQPAELGDSAVYLCASSLFTPKGGSEQFFGPGTRLTVL.

V gene TRBV5-8 combines with J gene TRBJ2-5; TRBD1 matches 8 bases. The ends lost 1 base at V and 0 bases at J; junction bases unmatched: 8. The CDR3 runs to 17 residues. CDR1 SGHTS and CDR2 YDEGEE come from the germline V gene. The CDR3 DNA sequence: TGTGCCAGCAGCTTGTGGACAGGGCCTTCGGACCAAGAGACCCAGTACTTC. This gives the protein CASSLWTGPSDQETQYF.

V is TRBV7-2 and J is TRBJ2-1; D may be TRBD1 (5 bases). The CDR3 runs to 15 residues. V gave up 2 bases and J gave up 10 bases, with 18 bases separating them. Germline CDR1 and CDR2: SGHTA and FQGNSA. In nucleotides, the CDR3 is TGTGCCAGCAGCTTAAGAGAGGCTGGACCAGGGGAGCAGTTCTTC. Its protein is CASSLREAGPGEQFF.

The chain has TRBV28 and TRBJ1-3; D remains ambiguous. Trimming left V 4 bases short and J 0 bases short, with 19 bases between. In germline, CDR1 is MDHEN, CDR2 SYDVKM. CDR3 length: 18 residues. This chain's CDR3 is CASSSPPQPDYSGNTIYF. CDR3 DNA: TGTGCCAGCAGTTCACCTCCCCAACCGGATTACTCTGGAAACACCATATATTTT.

The CDR3 coding sequence is TGTGCCAGCAGCTTTGGTGAGACAGGGCCCTTAACTAATGAAAAACTGTTTTTT. It is translated as CASSFGETGPLTNEKLFF. The chain recombines TRBV5-4 with TRBJ1-4, with 7 nucleotides matching TRBD1. CDR1 and CDR2 from the germline V gene are SGHNT and YYREEE (reference sequence). The ends lost 2 bases at V and 1 base at J; junction bases unmatched: 11. This CDR3 is 18 amino acids long.

The chain combines TRBV5-1 with TRBJ2-1; D remains unclear. Germline lookup yields CDR1 SGHRS and CDR2 YFSETQ. With 5 bases removed from V and 9 bases from J, the gap between germline ends came to 12 bases. The CDR3 sequence is 12 residues long. CDR3 DNA sequence: TGCGCCAGCAGACGACCCCTCGGTGAGCAGTTCTTC. It codes for CASRRPLGEQFF.

The V call is TRBV27, the J call TRBJ1-2; tentatively, D is TRBD1 (6 bases). This CDR3 spans 13 amino acids. V was trimmed by 5 bases and J by 3 bases, leaving 10 bases between them. Germline V gene sequence: CDR1 MNHEY, CDR2 SMNVEV (reference sequence). As DNA, the CDR3 is TGTGCCAGCAGTATCCACAGGGACTATGGCTACACCTTC. It specifies CASSIHRDYGYTF.